The present T cell receptor beta chain was sequenced within a study of T-cell memory formation after mild COVID-19. Study in general: Across donors, TCR clusters were largely donor specific. General observations from the study: Contracting clones from day 15 to 85 showed balanced CD4/CD8; later expanders favored CD4+.

Trimming stripped 0 bases from V and 4 bases from J, with 12 bases between. The germline V gene has CDR1 MNHNS and CDR2 SASEGT. The CDR3 is made up of 16 amino acids. Amplification by 5'RACE using constant-segment primers produced TCR alpha and TCR beta cDNA libraries that carried sample barcodes and UMIs. TCRdb used MiXCR to reprocess the 5' RACE reads, holding one entry per CDR3 protein. The sample contains some 200,000 distinct CDR3 sequences, 20% to 25% of which appear only once. Details on this clonotype: Its specificity is not known.

The sequencing sample was made of PBMCs or a T cell subset sorted from them (not recorded which). This receptor was taken from an adult woman who had mild COVID-19 (a few samples of this study predate the infection). Cell type and time point are not known. The chain recombines TRBV6-1 with TRBJ2-2; a weak D match, TRBD1 (5 bases). CDR3 in DNA: TGTGCCAGCAGTGAAGCGCTTCAGGGATCCACCGGGGAGCTGTTTTTT. Residues: CASSEALQGSTGELFF.